The 9 T cell receptor beta chains reported below all come from one sample, sequenced in a study of T cell responses to AZD1222 COVID-19 vaccine. Produced via immunoSEQ multiplex PCR; TCRdb's table is partial and in-frame only. The sample gives 65,000 to 90,000 clones, around 88% of which show up once; roughly a fifth is in the top ten. The sample consisted of peripheral blood, taken on day 0 of AZD1222 vaccination. The receptors originated from an adult in good health.

This chain's CDR3 is CASSPRREEQYF. CDR3 DNA: TGTGCCAGCAGCCCAAGACGAGAGGAGCAGTACTTC. The chain has TRBV7-9 and TRBJ2-7; no firm D call. Trimming removed 5 bases at V and 7 bases at J, with 12 bases between. This CDR3 is built from 12 residues. The V gene's germline CDR1 is SEHNR and CDR2 FQNEAQ (reference sequence).

The V and J genes are TRBV27 and TRBJ2-3, with 16 bases fitting TRBD2. The CDR3 has 16 residues. The ends lost 5 bases at V and 8 bases at J; junction bases unmatched: 7. CDR1 is MNHEY, CDR2 SMNVEV, per germline (reference sequence). The CDR3 loop is CASSKGTSGGARTQYF. The CDR3 coding sequence is TGTGCCAGCAGTAAGGGGACTAGCGGGGGGGCCCGTACGCAGTATTTT.

The chain uses TRBV5-4 and TRBJ2-7; D not resolved. Trimming removed 0 bases from V and 5 bases from J, with 15 bases in between. This CDR3 has 15 residues. Germline CDR1 is SGHNT and CDR2 is YYREEE (reference sequence). The CDR3 here is CASSLDTGRMNEQYF. The CDR3 DNA reads TGTGCCAGCAGCTTGGACACCGGAAGAATGAACGAGCAGTACTTC.

V and J are TRBV9 and TRBJ2-1; possible D gene TRBD1, 7 bases. The V end lost 3 bases, the J end lost 4 bases, and 23 bases lay between the germline ends. Germline CDR1 SGDLS, CDR2 YYNGEE. There are 18 residues in the CDR3. The CDR3 nucleotides read TGTGCCAGCAGCGCGGGGCGGGGACAGAGCCGAGGGTACAATGAGCAGTTCTTC. It translates to CASSAGRGQSRGYNEQFF.

J is TRBJ1-1 and V is TRBV11-2; a possible D gene is TRBD1 (5 bases). CDR1 SGHAT and CDR2 FQNNGV come from the germline V gene. Trimming left V 2 bases short and J 1 base short, with 8 bases between. CDR3 size: 14 residues. The CDR3 reads CASSLYGGNTEAFF. CDR3 coding DNA: TGTGCCAGCAGCTTATACGGGGGGAACACTGAAGCTTTCTTT.

V usage is TRBV28 and J usage is TRBJ1-6; D unclear. Looked up from germline, CDR1 is MDHEN and CDR2 is SYDVKM. V was shortened by 2 bases and J by 2 bases, with 10 bases between the two germline ends. CDR3 length equals 16 residues. The CDR3 nucleotides are TGTGCCAGCAGTTTAGTCTGGTCAGCCTATAATTCACCCCTCCACTTT. Translating gives CASSLVWSAYNSPLHF.

The V call is TRBV19, the J call TRBJ2-7, with TRBD1 matching 9 bases. V shed 3 bases and J 5 bases; nucleotides not matched to a gene: 5. The CDR3 runs 14 residues. Germline lookup yields CDR1 LNHDA and CDR2 SQIVND (reference sequence). The CDR3 bases are TGTGCCAGTAGTATCCGGGACAGGGCCAACGAGCAGTACTTC. Protein product: CASSIRDRANEQYF.

The V and J genes are TRBV12-3 or TRBV12-4 and TRBJ2-5, with a tentative D call TRBD2 (6 bases). Between the trimmed V and J ends, which lost 6 bases and 4 bases, there was a span of 12 bases. The CDR3 length is 13 residues. The CDR3 DNA reads TGTGCCAGCAGGTCGCGCGGGGTAGAGACCCAGTACTTC. Its translation is CASRSRGVETQYF.

The V and J genes are TRBV11-3 and TRBJ2-2, with D uncertain. The germline V and J ends were trimmed by 3 bases and 3 bases, with 11 bases remaining between them. CDR1 SGHNT and CDR2 YENEEA come from the germline V gene. CDR3 length: 15 amino acids. The CDR3 spells CASSFGDFDTGELFF. The DNA of the CDR3 is TGTGCCAGCAGCTTTGGGGATTTTGACACCGGGGAGCTGTTTTTT.